A selection of T cell receptor beta chains follows, all from one sample in a study of cytomegalovirus exposure and HLA in healthy donors. Clones were read by immunoSEQ multiplex PCR, and TCRdb kept only the in-frame ones, dropping some. The table shows some 170,000 clones, with more than 75% occurring only once. Sequencing was done on a sample of PBMCs. The receptors come from a woman aged 30 to 39 in good health and CMV-seronegative. The CDR3 runs from the conserved cysteine through the conserved F or W. The order of the fields is clone size, D gene, J gene, V gene, CDR3 protein, CDR3 DNA. A D gene is named only where the DNA matches it firmly. Only some rows state a clone size, as once, few, many or a class for expanded clones.

clone_size: .; d_call: .; j_call: TRBJ2-6; v_call: TRBV18; cdr3_aa: CASSPEFRANVLTF; cdr3_nt: TGTGCCAGCTCACCGGAGTTCAGGGCCAACGTCCTGACTTTC
clone_size: few; d_call: .; j_call: TRBJ1-1; v_call: TRBV11-2; cdr3_aa: CASTSGGLEAFF; cdr3_nt: TGTGCCAGCACCTCGGGAGGACTTGAAGCTTTCTTT
clone_size: .; d_call: TRBD2; j_call: TRBJ2-1; v_call: TRBV5-6; cdr3_aa: CASSRPGLPFGYNEQFF; cdr3_nt: TGTGCCAGCAGCCGACCGGGACTACCGTTCGGCTACAATGAGCAGTTCTTC
clone_size: .; d_call: .; j_call: TRBJ1-1; v_call: TRBV5-1; cdr3_aa: CASSFSGEAFF; cdr3_nt: TGCGCCAGCAGCTTTAGTGGTGAAGCTTTCTTT
clone_size: .; d_call: TRBD1; j_call: TRBJ1-2; v_call: TRBV2; cdr3_aa: CASSTPGGSTYGYTF; cdr3_nt: TGTGCCAGCAGTACCCCAGGGGGATCTACCTATGGCTACACCTTC
clone_size: .; d_call: .; j_call: TRBJ2-1; v_call: TRBV5-1; cdr3_aa: CASRGVGGRASSYNEQFF; cdr3_nt: TGCGCCAGCAGAGGCGTCGGGGGGCGGGCAAGCTCCTACAATGAGCAGTTCTTC
clone_size: .; d_call: TRBD1; j_call: TRBJ1-6; v_call: TRBV9; cdr3_aa: CASSVEDRVNSPLHF; cdr3_nt: TGTGCCAGCAGCGTAGAAGACAGGGTCAATTCACCCCTCCACTTT
clone_size: .; d_call: TRBD1; j_call: TRBJ2-7; v_call: TRBV10-1; cdr3_aa: CASSHGQGNEQYF; cdr3_nt: TGCGCCAGCAGTCATGGACAGGGTAACGAGCAGTACTTC
clone_size: .; d_call: TRBD1; j_call: TRBJ1-6; v_call: TRBV9; cdr3_aa: CASSVAQGGNSPLHF; cdr3_nt: TGTGCCAGCAGCGTAGCTCAGGGGGGCAATTCACCCCTCCACTTT
clone_size: .; d_call: .; j_call: TRBJ1-1; v_call: TRBV19; cdr3_aa: CASSIPPGTEAFF; cdr3_nt: TGTGCCAGTAGTATCCCCCCGGGAACTGAAGCTTTCTTT
clone_size: .; d_call: .; j_call: TRBJ2-3; v_call: TRBV7-9; cdr3_aa: CASSPRSSTDTQYF; cdr3_nt: TGTGCCAGCAGCCCGCGTTCCAGCACAGATACGCAGTATTTT
clone_size: .; d_call: .; j_call: TRBJ1-1; v_call: TRBV20-1; cdr3_aa: CSASRTEAFF; cdr3_nt: TGCAGTGCTAGTCGTACTGAAGCTTTCTTT
clone_size: .; d_call: TRBD2; j_call: TRBJ2-3; v_call: TRBV7-9; cdr3_aa: CASSGLAGGTDTQYF; cdr3_nt: TGTGCCAGCAGCGGACTAGCGGGGGGCACAGATACGCAGTATTTT
clone_size: .; d_call: .; j_call: TRBJ1-6; v_call: TRBV6-5; cdr3_aa: CASSGDGLYSPLHF; cdr3_nt: TGTGCCAGCAGTGGGGACGGACTATATTCACCCCTCCACTTT
clone_size: few; d_call: .; j_call: TRBJ2-7; v_call: TRBV19; cdr3_aa: CASRSGFEQYF; cdr3_nt: TGTGCCAGTAGATCCGGGTTCGAGCAGTACTTC
clone_size: .; d_call: TRBD2; j_call: TRBJ2-1; v_call: TRBV5-4; cdr3_aa: CASSLGSPGGEQFF; cdr3_nt: TGTGCCAGCAGCTTGGGATCGCCGGGGGGTGAGCAGTTCTTC
clone_size: .; d_call: .; j_call: TRBJ2-5; v_call: TRBV7-2; cdr3_aa: CASSSKKRTYLQETQYF; cdr3_nt: TGTGCCAGCAGCTCCAAGAAACGGACTTACCTCCAAGAGACCCAGTACTTC
clone_size: .; d_call: TRBD1; j_call: TRBJ1-2; v_call: TRBV7-2; cdr3_aa: CASSPRGRLSGYTF; cdr3_nt: TGTGCCAGCAGCCCGAGGGGGCGATTAAGCGGCTACACCTTC
clone_size: .; d_call: TRBD2; j_call: TRBJ2-1; v_call: TRBV27; cdr3_aa: CATTSLAAGGQNTYNEQFF; cdr3_nt: TGTGCCACCACATCCCTAGCGGCGGGGGGCCAAAATACCTACAATGAGCAGTTCTTC
clone_size: once; d_call: TRBD1; j_call: TRBJ1-1; v_call: TRBV2; cdr3_aa: CASRGQGGTEAFF; cdr3_nt: TGTGCCAGCAGAGGACAGGGGGGCACTGAAGCTTTCTTT
clone_size: .; d_call: TRBD1; j_call: TRBJ2-3; v_call: TRBV19; cdr3_aa: CASSIAGGTGYTDTQYF; cdr3_nt: TGTGCCAGTAGTATAGCGGGCGGGACAGGGTACACAGATACGCAGTATTTT
clone_size: .; d_call: .; j_call: TRBJ1-1; v_call: TRBV30; cdr3_aa: CAWETANTEAFF; cdr3_nt: TGTGCCTGGGAGACAGCGAACACTGAAGCTTTCTTT
clone_size: .; d_call: TRBD2; j_call: TRBJ2-5; v_call: TRBV13; cdr3_aa: CASSGSGETQYF; cdr3_nt: TGTGCCAGCAGCGGTAGCGGGGAGACCCAGTACTTC
clone_size: .; d_call: .; j_call: TRBJ1-4; v_call: TRBV12-5; cdr3_aa: CASGLVEWDYRGGEKLFF; cdr3_nt: TGTGCTAGTGGTTTGGTAGAGTGGGACTACCGCGGGGGTGAAAAACTGTTTTTT
clone_size: .; d_call: .; j_call: TRBJ2-1; v_call: TRBV13; cdr3_aa: CASSGGSSYNEQFF; cdr3_nt: TGTGCCAGCAGTGGGGGGAGCTCCTACAATGAGCAGTTCTTC
clone_size: .; d_call: TRBD2; j_call: TRBJ2-7; v_call: TRBV5-1; cdr3_aa: CASRDAGGTYEQYF; cdr3_nt: TGCGCCAGCAGGGACGCGGGGGGTACCTACGAGCAGTACTTC
clone_size: .; d_call: TRBD1; j_call: TRBJ2-2; v_call: TRBV2; cdr3_aa: CASRARTGDAGELFF; cdr3_nt: TGTGCCAGCAGGGCCAGAACAGGGGACGCCGGGGAGCTGTTTTTT
clone_size: .; d_call: TRBD1; j_call: TRBJ1-5; v_call: TRBV7-1; cdr3_aa: CASSQLPKDLTGVHRQPQHF; cdr3_nt: TGTGCCAGCAGCCAACTACCTAAGGACCTGACAGGGGTGCATAGGCAGCCCCAGCATTTT